The T cell receptor beta chain described here comes from a study of cytotoxic CD8 clonotypes in ibrutinib-treated CLL. Study conclusions and caveats: On treatment, the uncommon public clonotypes contracted or remained stable. Sustained-remission and progressing patients' sampling times differed.

The CDR3 totals 16 residues. V was pared by 4 bases and J by 4 bases, with 17 bases between. The germline V gene has CDR1 MDHEN and CDR2 SYDVKM. Deep sequencing aimed at 1 in 200,000 to 1 in 1 million T cells' resolution. TCRdb's table, derived via immunoSEQ multiplex PCR, lists solely in-frame clones and lacks some. Of more than 30,000 clones listed, around 63% were seen once; the top ten hold 28%. Points on this clone: Its antigen is as yet unknown.

PBMCs were cryopreserved, and roughly 2 micrograms of genomic DNA from them went into TCR beta libraries. The source was PBMCs, collected before ibrutinib treatment. The V call is TRBV28, the J call TRBJ2-1; D is perhaps TRBD1 (7 bases). This TCR derives from a human donor with chronic lymphocytic leukemia. CDR3 sequence reads: CASSSPGGGAYNEQFF. The CDR3 DNA is TGTGCCAGCAGTTCCCCTGGAGGGGGCGCATACAATGAGCAGTTCTTC.